This TCR beta chain emerged from a study of cytomegalovirus exposure and HLA in healthy donors. The table came from immunoSEQ multiplex PCR; TCRdb's copy has only in-frame clones and leaves some out. Of 55,000 to 85,000 clones listed, less than 95% are singletons. This CDR3 has 14 amino acids. J lost 7 bases, V lost 5 bases, and 10 bases had no gene match. Germline V gene lookup returns CDR1 SGHTA and CDR2 FQGNSA. The chain employs TRBV7-2 and TRBJ2-5, with 7 nucleotides matching TRBD2. Sequencing was performed on PBMCs. This TCR came from a woman between 18 and 29 years old in good health and CMV-seronegative. For the CDR3, the DNA is TGTGCCAGCAGCCCAGTGGGGGGGGAAGGGACCCAGTACTTC. Translated: CASSPVGGEGTQYF.